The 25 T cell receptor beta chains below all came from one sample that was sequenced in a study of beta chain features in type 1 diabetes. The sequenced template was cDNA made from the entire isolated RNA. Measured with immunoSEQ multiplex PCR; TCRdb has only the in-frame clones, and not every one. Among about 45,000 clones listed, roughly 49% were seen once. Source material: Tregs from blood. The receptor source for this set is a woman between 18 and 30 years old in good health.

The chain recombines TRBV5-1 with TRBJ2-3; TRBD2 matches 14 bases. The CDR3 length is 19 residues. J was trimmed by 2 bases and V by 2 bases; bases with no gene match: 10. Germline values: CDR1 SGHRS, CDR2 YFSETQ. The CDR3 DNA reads TGCGCCAGCAGCTTTTCCCTTATGACTAGCGGGAGGGCCACAGATACGCAGTATTTT. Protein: CASSFSLMTSGRATDTQYF.

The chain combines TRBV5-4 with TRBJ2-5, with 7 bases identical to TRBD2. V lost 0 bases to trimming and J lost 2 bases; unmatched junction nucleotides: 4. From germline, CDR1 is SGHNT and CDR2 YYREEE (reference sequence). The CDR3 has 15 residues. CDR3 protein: CASSLGGRGQETQYF. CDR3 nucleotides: TGTGCCAGCAGCTTGGGCGGGAGAGGGCAAGAGACCCAGTACTTC.

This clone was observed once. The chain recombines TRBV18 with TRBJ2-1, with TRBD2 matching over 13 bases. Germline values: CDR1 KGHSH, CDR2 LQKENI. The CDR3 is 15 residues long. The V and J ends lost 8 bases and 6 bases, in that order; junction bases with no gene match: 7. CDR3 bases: TGTGCCAGCCGATGGACTAGCGGGAGTGGCAATGAGCAGTTCTTC. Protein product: CASRWTSGSGNEQFF.

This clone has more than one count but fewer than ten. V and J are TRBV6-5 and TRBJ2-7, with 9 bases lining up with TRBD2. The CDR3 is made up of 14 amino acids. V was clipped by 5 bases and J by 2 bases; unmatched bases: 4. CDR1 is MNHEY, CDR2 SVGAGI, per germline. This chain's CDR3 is CASSPRGGTYEQYF. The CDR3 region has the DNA TGTGCCAGCAGTCCGCGGGGGGGGACCTACGAGCAGTACTTC.

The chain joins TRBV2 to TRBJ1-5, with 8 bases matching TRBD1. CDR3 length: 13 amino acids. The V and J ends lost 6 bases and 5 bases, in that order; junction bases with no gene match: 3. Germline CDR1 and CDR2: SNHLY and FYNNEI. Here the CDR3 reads CASRGQGDQPQHF. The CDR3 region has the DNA TGTGCCAGCAGAGGACAGGGAGATCAGCCCCAGCATTTT.

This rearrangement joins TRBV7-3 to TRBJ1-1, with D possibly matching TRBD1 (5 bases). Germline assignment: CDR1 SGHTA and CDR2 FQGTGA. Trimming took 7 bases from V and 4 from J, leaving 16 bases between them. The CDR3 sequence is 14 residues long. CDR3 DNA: TGTGCCAGCACGGTTGGGGAGGGGCCCACTGAAGCTTTCTTT. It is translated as CASTVGEGPTEAFF.

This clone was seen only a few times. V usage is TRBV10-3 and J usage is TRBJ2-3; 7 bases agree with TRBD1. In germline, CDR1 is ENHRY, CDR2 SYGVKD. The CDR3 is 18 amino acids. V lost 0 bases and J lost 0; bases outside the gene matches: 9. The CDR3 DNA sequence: TGTGCCATCAGTGAGTCGAAGAACAGGGGCCAAAGCACAGATACGCAGTATTTT. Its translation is CAISESKNRGQSTDTQYF.

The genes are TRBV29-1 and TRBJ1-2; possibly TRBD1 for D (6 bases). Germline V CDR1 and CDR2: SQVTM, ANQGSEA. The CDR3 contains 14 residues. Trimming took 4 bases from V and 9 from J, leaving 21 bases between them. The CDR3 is CSVGGGSWGPRYTF. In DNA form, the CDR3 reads TGCAGCGTTGGTGGCGGGAGCTGGGGGCCACGCTACACCTTC.

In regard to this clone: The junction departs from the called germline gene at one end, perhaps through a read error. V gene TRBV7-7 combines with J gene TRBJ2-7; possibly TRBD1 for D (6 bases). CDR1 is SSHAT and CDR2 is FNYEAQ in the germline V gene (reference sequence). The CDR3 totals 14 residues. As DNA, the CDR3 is TGTGCTAGCAGCCCCGGGACAATCAGCAACGAGCAGTACTTC. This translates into CASSPGTISNEQYF. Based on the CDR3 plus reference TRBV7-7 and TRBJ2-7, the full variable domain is GAGVSQSPRYKVTKRGQDVTLRCDPISSHATLYWYQQALGQGPEFLTYFNYEAQPDKSGLPSDRFSAERPEGSISTLTIQRTEQRDSAMYRCASSPGTISNEQYFGPGTRLTVT.

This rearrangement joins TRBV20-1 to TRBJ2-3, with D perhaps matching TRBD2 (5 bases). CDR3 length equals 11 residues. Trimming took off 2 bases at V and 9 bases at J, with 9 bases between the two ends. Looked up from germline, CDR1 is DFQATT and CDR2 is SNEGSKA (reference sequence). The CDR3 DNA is TGCAGTGCTAGACCTAGCAGGACGCAGTATTTT. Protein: CSARPSRTQYF.

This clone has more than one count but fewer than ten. CDR3 region: CASSTGLAPTYEQYF. The CDR3 DNA is TGCGCCAGCAGCACAGGACTAGCGCCCACCTACGAGCAGTACTTC. The rearrangement uses TRBV5-1 and TRBJ2-7; TRBD2 matches at 9 bases. CDR1 and CDR2 (germline): SGHRS, YFSETQ. CDR3 size: 15 residues. V dropped 4 bases and J dropped 2; count of bases not matched to a gene: 7.

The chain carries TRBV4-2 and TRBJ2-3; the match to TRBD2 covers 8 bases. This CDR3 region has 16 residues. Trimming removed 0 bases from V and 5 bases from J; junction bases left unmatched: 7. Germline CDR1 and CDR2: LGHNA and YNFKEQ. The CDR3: CASSQDTGGTGDTQYF. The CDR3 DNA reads TGTGCCAGCAGCCAAGATACGGGAGGGACTGGAGATACGCAGTATTTT.

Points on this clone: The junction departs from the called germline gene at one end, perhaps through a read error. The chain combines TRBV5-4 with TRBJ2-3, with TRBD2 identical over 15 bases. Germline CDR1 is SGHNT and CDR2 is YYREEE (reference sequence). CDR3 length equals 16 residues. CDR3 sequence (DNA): TGTGCCAGCACCTTGGGACTAGCGGGAGGCGCAGATACGCAGTATTTT. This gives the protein CASTLGLAGGADTQYF.

In DNA form, the CDR3 reads TGTGCCTGGAGCCACGGGTTTAGCACAGATACGCAGTATTTT. Translation gives CAWSHGFSTDTQYF. The chain recombines TRBV30 with TRBJ2-3; no clear D. The V end lost 3 bases, the J end lost 0 bases, and 10 bases lay between the germline ends. Germline assignment: CDR1 GTSNPN and CDR2 SVGIG (reference sequence). The CDR3 runs to 14 residues.

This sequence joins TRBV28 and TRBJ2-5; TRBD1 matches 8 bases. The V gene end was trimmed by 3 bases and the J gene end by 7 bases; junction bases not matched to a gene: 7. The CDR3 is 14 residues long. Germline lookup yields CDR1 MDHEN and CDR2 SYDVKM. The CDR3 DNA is TGTGCCAGCAGTTTTTACAGGGGGGAGAGGACCCAGTACTTC. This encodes CASSFYRGERTQYF. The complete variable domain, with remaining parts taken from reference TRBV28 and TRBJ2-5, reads DVKVTQSSRYLVKRTGEKVFLECVQDMDHENMFWYRQDPGLGLRLIYFSYDVKMKEKGDIPEGYSVSREKKERFSLILESASTNQTSMYLCASSFYRGERTQYFGPGTRLLVL.

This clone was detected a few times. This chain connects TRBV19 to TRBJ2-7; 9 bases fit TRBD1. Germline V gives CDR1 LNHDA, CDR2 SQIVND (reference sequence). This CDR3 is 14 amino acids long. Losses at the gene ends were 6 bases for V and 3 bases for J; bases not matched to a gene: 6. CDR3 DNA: TGTGCCAGTAGCCACCGGGACAGGGTCTACGAGCAGTACTTC. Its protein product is CASSHRDRVYEQYF.

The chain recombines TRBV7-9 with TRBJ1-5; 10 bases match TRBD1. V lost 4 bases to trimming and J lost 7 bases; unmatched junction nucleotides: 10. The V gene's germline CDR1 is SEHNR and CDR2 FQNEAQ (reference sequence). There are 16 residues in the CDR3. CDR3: CASSSGTGVWNQPQHF. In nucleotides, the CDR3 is TGTGCCAGCAGCTCCGGGACAGGGGTATGGAACCAGCCCCAGCATTTT.

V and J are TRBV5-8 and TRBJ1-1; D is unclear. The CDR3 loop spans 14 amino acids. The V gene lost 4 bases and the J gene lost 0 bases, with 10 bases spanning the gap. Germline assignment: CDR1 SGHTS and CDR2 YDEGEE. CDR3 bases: TGTGCCAGCAGCCGACGAGGGCTGAACACTGAAGCTTTCTTT. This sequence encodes CASSRRGLNTEAFF.

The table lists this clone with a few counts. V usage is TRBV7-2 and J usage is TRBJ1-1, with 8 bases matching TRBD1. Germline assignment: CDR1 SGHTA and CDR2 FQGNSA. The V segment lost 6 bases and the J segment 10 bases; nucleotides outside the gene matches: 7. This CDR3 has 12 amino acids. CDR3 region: CASSLQGAGAFF. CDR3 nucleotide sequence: TGTGCCAGCAGTCTTCAGGGGGCGGGAGCTTTCTTT.

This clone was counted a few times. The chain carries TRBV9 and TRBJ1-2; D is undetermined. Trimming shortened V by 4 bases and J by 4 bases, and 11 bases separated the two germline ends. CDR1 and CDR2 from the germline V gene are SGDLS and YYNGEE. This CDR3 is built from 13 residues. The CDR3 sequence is CASSPSESYGYTF. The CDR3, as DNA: TGTGCCAGCAGCCCCAGTGAATCCTATGGCTACACCTTC.

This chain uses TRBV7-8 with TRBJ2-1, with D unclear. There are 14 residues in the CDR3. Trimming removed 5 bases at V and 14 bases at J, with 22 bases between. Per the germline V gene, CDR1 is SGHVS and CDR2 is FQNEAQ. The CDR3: CASSPPSRIVPEFF. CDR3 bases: TGTGCCAGCAGCCCCCCGAGTAGAATTGTACCCGAGTTCTTC.

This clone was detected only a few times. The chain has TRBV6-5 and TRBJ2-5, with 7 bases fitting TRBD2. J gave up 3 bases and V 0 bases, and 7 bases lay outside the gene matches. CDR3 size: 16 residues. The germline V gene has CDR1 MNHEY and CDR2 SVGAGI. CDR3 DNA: TGTGCCAGCAGTTACTCACCACCGGGGGGAAAAGAGACCCAGTACTTC. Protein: CASSYSPPGGKETQYF.

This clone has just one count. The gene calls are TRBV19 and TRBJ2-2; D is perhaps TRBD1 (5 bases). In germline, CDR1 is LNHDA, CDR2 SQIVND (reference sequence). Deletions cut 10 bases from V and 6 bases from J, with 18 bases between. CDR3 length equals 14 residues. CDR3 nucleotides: TGTGCCATCCCAGAACAGGCGTTCCCCGGGGAGCTGTTTTTT. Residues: CAIPEQAFPGELFF. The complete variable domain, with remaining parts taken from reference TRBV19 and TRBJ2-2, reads DGGITQSPKYLFRKEGQNVTLSCEQNLNHDAMYWYRQDPGQGLRLIYYSQIVNDFQKGDIAEGYSVSREKKESFPLTVTSAQKNPTAFYLCAIPEQAFPGELFFGEGSRLTVL.

As DNA, the CDR3 is TGTGCCAGCAGTTACTCTCGCTACGAGCAGTACTTC. Amino acid sequence: CASSYSRYEQYF. This chain joins TRBV6-5 and TRBJ2-7; D is ambiguous. Trimming took 0 bases from V and 3 from J, leaving 3 bases between them. CDR1 and CDR2 (germline): MNHEY, SVGAGI. The CDR3 has 12 amino acids.

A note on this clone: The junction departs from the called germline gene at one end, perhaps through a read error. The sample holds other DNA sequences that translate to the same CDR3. The CDR3 loop reads CAWSAGGNYGYTF. As DNA, the CDR3 is TGTGCCTGGAGTGCGGGGGGAAACTACGGCTACACCTTC. The rearrangement uses TRBV30 and TRBJ1-2, with D possibly being TRBD1 (5 bases). This CDR3 has 13 amino acids. Germline loops: CDR1 GTSNPN, CDR2 SVGIG (reference sequence).